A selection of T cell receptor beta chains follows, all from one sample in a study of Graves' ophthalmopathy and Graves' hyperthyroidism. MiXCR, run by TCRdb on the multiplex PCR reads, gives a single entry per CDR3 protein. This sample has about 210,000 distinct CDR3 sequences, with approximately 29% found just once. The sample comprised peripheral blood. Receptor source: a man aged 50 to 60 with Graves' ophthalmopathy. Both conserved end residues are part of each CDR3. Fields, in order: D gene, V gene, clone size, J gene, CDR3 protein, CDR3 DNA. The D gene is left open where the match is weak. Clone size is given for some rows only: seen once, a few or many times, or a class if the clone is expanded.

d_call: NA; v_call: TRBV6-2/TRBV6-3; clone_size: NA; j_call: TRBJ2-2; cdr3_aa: CASSLTDTGELFF; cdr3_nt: TGTGCCAGCAGTCTGACAGACACCGGGGAGCTGTTCTTT
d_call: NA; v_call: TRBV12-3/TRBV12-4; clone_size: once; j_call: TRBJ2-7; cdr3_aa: CAGSLVGSYEQYF; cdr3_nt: TGTGCCGGCAGTTTAGTGGGATCCTACGAGCAGTACTTC
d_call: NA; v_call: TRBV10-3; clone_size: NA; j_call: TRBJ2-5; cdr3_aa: CAISESGQQETQYF; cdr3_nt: TGTGCCATCAGTGAGTCGGGGCAGCAAGAGACCCAGTACTTC
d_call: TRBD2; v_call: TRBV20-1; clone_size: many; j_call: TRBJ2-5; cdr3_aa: CSPAGDQETQYF; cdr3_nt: TGCAGTCCAGCGGGAGACCAAGAGACCCAGTACTTC
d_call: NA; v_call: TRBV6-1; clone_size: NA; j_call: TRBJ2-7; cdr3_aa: CASFRRDRPYEQYF; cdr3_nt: TGTGCCAGCTTCCGGCGGGACCGTCCCTACGAGCAGTACTTC
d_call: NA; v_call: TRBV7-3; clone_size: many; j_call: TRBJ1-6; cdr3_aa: CASSPTGGNSPLHF; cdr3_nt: TGTGCCAGCAGCCCGACCGGGGGTAATTCACCCCTCCACTTT
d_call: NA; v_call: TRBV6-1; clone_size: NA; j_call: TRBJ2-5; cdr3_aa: CASSAPSSAGETQYF; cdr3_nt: TGTGCCAGCAGTGCCCCCAGCTCGGCGGGAGAGACCCAGTACTTC
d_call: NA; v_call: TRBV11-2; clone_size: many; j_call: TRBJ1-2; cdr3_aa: CASSPGFSGYTF; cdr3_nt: TGTGCCAGCAGCCCCGGGTTCTCCGGCTACACCTTC
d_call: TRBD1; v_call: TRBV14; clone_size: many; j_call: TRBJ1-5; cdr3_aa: CASSLRGQGNQPQHF; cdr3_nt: TGTGCCAGCAGCCTCCGGGGACAGGGGAATCAGCCCCAGCATTTT
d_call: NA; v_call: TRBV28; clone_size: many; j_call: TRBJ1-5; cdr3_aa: CASSPHSSNQPQHF; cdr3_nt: TGTGCCAGCAGTCCCCACAGTAGCAATCAGCCCCAGCATTTT
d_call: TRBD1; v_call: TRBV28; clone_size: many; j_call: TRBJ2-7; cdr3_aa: CASSPRQGTYEQYF; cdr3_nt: TGTGCCAGCAGTCCCAGACAGGGCACCTACGAGCAGTACTTC
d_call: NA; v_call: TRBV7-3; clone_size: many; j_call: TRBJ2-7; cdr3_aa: CASSHDRDFIEQYF; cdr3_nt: TGTGCCAGCAGCCACGACAGGGACTTTATCGAGCAGTACTTC
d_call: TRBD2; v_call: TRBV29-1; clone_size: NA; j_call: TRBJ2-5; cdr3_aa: CSATPSGSETQYF; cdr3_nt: TGCAGCGCTACACCTAGCGGGAGTGAGACCCAGTACTTC
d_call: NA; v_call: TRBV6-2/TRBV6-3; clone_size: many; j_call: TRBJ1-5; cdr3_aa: CASSPWGLAQHF; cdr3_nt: TGTGCCAGCAGCCCTTGGGGATTAGCCCAGCATTTT
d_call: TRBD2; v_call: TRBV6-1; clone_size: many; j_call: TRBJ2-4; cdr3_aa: CASRASGLAKNIQYF; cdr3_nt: TGTGCCAGCCGGGCTAGCGGCTTAGCCAAAAACATTCAGTACTTC
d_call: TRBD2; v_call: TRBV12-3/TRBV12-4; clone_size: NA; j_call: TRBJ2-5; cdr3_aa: CASRLGLAGVLETQYF; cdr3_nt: TGTGCCAGCAGGCTCGGGCTAGCGGGAGTCTTAGAGACCCAGTACTTC
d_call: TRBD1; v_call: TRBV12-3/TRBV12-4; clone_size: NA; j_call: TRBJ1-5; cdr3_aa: CASKAQGGSNQPQHF; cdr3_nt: TGTGCCAGCAAAGCACAGGGGGGGAGCAATCAGCCCCAGCATTTT
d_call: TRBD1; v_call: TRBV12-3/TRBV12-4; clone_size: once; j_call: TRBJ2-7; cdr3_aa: CASSHPLDRGEQYF; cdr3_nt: TGTGCCAGCAGCCATCCCTTGGACAGGGGCGAGCAGTACTTC
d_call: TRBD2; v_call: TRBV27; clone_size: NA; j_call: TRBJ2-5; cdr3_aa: CASSLRGLAGETQYF; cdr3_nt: TGTGCCAGCAGTTTACGGGGACTAGCGGGAGAGACCCAGTACTTC
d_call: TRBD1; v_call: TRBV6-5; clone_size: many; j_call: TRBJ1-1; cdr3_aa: CASSYGQGLRTEAFF; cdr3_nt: TGTGCCAGCAGTTACGGACAGGGTTTGCGCACTGAAGCTTTCTTT
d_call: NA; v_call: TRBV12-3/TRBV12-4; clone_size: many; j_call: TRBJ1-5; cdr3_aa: CASSFRARQPQHF; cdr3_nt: TGTGCCAGCAGTTTTAGGGCTAGACAGCCCCAGCATTTT
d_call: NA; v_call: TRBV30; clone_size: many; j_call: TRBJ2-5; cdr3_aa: CAWSVMETQYF; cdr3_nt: TGTGCCTGGAGTGTAATGGAGACCCAGTACTTC
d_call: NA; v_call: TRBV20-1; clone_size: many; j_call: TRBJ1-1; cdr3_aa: CSASRGTEAFF; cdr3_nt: TGCAGTGCTAGTCGAGGCACTGAAGCTTTCTTT
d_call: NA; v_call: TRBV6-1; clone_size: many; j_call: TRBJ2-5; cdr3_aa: CASSPSRIPRETQYF; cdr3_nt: TGTGCCAGCTCCCCCTCTAGAATCCCCCGAGAGACCCAGTACTTC
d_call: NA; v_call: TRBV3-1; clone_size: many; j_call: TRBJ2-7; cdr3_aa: CASSQDPLYEQYF; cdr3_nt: TGTGCCAGCAGCCAAGATCCATTATACGAGCAGTACTTC
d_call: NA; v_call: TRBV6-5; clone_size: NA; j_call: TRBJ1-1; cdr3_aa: CASSYDRRENTEAFF; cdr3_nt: TGTGCCAGCAGTTACGATCGCAGGGAGAACACCGAAGCTTTCTTT
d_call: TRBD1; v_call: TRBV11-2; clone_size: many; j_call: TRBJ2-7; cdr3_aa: CASSGGQVNSYEQYF; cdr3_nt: TGTGCCAGCAGCGGGGGACAGGTTAACTCCTACGAGCAGTACTTC
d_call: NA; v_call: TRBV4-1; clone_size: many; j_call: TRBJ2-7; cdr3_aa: CASSQDLGVPYEQYF; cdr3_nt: TGCGCCAGCAGCCAAGATTTGGGCGTACCCTACGAGCAGTACTTC
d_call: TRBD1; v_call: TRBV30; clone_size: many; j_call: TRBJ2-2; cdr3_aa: CAWSPSQTGVFGGELFF; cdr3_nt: TGTGCCTGGAGTCCCTCCCAGACAGGGGTTTTTGGCGGGGAGCTGTTTTTT
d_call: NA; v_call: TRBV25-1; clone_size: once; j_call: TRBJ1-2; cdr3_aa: CASSEPGADGYTF; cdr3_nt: TGTGCCAGCAGTGAACCCGGGGCGGATGGCTACACCTTC
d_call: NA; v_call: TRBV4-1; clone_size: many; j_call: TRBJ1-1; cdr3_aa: CASSQEGVRALSEAFF; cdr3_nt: TGCGCCAGCAGCCAAGAAGGAGTCAGAGCTCTTTCTGAAGCTTTCTTT
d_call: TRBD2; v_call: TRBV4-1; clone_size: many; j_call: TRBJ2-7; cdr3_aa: CASSQDGQGRDYEQHF; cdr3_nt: TGCGCCAGCAGCCAAGATGGACAAGGCAGGGACTACGAGCAGCACTTC
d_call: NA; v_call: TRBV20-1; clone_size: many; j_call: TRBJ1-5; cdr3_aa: CSADNQPQHF; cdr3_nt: TGCAGTGCTGATAATCAGCCCCAGCATTTT
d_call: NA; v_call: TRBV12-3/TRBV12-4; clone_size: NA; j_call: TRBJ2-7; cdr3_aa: CASSFGRGIEQYF; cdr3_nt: TGTGCCAGCAGTTTTGGGCGGGGCATCGAGCAGTACTTC
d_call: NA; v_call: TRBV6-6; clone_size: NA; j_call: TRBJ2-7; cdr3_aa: CASRPGPLYEQYF; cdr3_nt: TGTGCCAGCAGACCCGGTCCTCTCTACGAGCAGTACTTC
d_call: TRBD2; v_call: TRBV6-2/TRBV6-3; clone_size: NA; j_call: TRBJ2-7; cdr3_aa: CASSYSSAGGPHEQYF; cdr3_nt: TGTGCCAGCAGTTACTCCTCAGCGGGGGGTCCCCACGAGCAGTACTTC
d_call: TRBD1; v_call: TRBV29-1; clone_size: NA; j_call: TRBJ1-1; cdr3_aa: CSVGWDRSAFF; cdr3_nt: TGCAGCGTTGGCTGGGACAGGAGCGCTTTCTTT
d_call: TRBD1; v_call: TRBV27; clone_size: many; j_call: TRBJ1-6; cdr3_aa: CASSPGQGRSPLHF; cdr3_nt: TGTGCCAGCAGTCCTGGACAGGGGAGGTCACCCCTCCACTTT
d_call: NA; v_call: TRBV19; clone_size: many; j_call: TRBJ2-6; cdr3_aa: CASSIDPRLRGAGANVLTF; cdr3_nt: TGTGCCAGTAGTATAGACCCCAGGCTGAGGGGAGCTGGGGCCAACGTCCTGACTTTC
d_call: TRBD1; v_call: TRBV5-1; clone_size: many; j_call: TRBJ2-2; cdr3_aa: CASSSSTGGPGELFF; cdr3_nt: TGCGCCAGCAGCTCATCGACAGGGGGCCCCGGGGAGCTGTTTTTT
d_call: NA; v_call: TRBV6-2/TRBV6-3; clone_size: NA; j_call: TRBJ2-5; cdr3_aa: CASSSGLGGGQETQYF; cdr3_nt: TGTGCCAGCAGTTCGGGTCTCGGTGGTGGACAAGAGACCCAGTACTTC
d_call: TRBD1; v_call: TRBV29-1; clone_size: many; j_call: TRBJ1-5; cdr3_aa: CSVGGQGNQPQHF; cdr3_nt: TGCAGCGTTGGGGGACAGGGCAATCAGCCCCAGCATTTT
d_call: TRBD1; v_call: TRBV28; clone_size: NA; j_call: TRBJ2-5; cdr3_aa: CASSSTGGPGKTQYF; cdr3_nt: TGTGCCAGCAGTTCAACAGGGGGCCCGGGGAAGACCCAGTACTTC
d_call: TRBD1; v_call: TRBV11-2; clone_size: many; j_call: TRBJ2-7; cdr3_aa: CASRGTGRSSSYEQYF; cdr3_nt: TGTGCCAGCAGAGGGACAGGAAGGTCAAGCTCCTACGAGCAGTACTTC
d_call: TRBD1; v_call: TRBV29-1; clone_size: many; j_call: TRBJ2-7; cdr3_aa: CSVVPGQGGNEQYF; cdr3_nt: TGCAGCGTTGTCCCGGGACAGGGGGGGAACGAGCAGTACTTC
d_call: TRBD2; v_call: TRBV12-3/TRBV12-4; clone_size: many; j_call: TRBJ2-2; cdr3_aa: CASSLTSGGNTGELFF; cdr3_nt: TGTGCCAGCAGTCTAACTAGCGGGGGAAACACCGGGGAGCTGTTTTTT
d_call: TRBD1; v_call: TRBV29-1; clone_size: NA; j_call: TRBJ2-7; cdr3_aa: CSVEQGASEQYF; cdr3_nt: TGCAGCGTTGAACAGGGGGCCAGCGAGCAGTACTTC
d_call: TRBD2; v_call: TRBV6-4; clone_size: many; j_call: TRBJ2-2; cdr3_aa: CASSRVAGALATGELFF; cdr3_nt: TGTGCCAGCAGTCGGGTAGCGGGAGCGTTGGCCACCGGGGAGCTGTTTTTT
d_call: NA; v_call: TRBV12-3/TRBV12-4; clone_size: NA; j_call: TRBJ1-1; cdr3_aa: CASSFAGANTEAFF; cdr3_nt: TGTGCCAGCAGTTTCGCAGGGGCGAACACTGAAGCTTTCTTT
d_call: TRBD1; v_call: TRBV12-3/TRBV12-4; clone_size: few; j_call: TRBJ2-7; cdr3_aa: CASSLRTGGYDEQYF; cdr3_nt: TGTGCCAGCAGTCTTAGGACAGGGGGCTACGACGAGCAGTACTTC
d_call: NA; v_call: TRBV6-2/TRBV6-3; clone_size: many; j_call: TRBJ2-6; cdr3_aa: CASCVGGTIGANVLTF; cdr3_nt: TGTGCCAGCTGTGTAGGGGGAACTATTGGGGCCAACGTCCTGACTTTC
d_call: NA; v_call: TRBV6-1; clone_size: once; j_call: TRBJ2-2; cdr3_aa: CASTPIRQNTGELFF; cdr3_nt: TGTGCCAGCACCCCGATCCGACAGAACACCGGGGAGCTGTTTTTT
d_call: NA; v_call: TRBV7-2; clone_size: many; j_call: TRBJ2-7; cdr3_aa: CASSLDRGEVYEQYF; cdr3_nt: TGTGCCAGCAGCTTAGACCGGGGAGAAGTGTACGAGCAGTACTTC
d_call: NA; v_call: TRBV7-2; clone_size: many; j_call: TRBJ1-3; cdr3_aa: CASSLEGILGNTIYF; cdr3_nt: TGTGCCAGCAGCTTAGAGGGAATTCTTGGAAACACCATATATTTT
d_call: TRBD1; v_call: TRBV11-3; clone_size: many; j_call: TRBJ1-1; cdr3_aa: CASSLTGDAFF; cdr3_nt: TGTGCCAGCAGCTTGACAGGGGATGCTTTCTTT